These 10 T cell receptor beta chains share one sample of origin, sequenced in a study of vaccination effects on CD4 cells after COVID-19. The antigens for these receptors are not known. Culture proceeded for 10 days, and CD4+ T cells were then isolated. Every participant took two doses of the BNT162b2 or mRNA-1273 vaccine. TCRdb's copy holds only in-frame clones and misses some; the assay was immunoSEQ multiplex PCR. The table lists tens of thousands of clones, roughly 75% of them singletons. The input for sequencing was CD4+ T cells from PBMCs cultured without peptide, taken after COVID-19 vaccination. The receptor source for this set is a human donor who received a COVID-19 vaccine.

The V gene is TRBV7-9, the J gene TRBJ2-7; D possibly corresponds to TRBD1 (5 bases). CDR3 size: 13 residues. V lost 2 bases and J lost 7, with 12 bases in between. CDR1 and CDR2 from the germline V gene are SEHNR and FQNEAQ (reference sequence). CDR3 sequence reads: CASSLRARAEQYV. The CDR3 nucleotides read TGTGCCAGCAGCTTACGCGCCAGGGCAGAGCAGTACGTC.

The V gene is TRBV5-4, the J gene TRBJ2-3; D remains unclear. CDR3 length equals 13 residues. The V end was cut by 1 base, the J end by 5 bases, with 8 bases between. CDR1 is SGHNT, CDR2 YYREEE, per germline (reference sequence). CDR3 DNA: TGTGCCAGCAGCTTGTCAGGTGTAGATACGCAGTATTTT. Its translation: CASSLSGVDTQYF.

The table lists this clone with a count of one. The chain has TRBV27 and TRBJ1-4, with D unresolved. Germline V gene lookup returns CDR1 MNHEY and CDR2 SMNVEV (reference sequence). The CDR3 runs to 15 residues. Deletions cut 5 bases from V and 0 bases from J, with 10 bases between. CDR3 nucleotides: TGTGCCAGCAGTCGTATCTTTACAACTAATGAAAAACTGTTTTTT. Protein: CASSRIFTTNEKLFF.

The V gene is TRBV5-1, the J gene TRBJ2-5, with 7 bases lining up with TRBD1. CDR3 length: 15 amino acids. Per the germline V gene, CDR1 is SGHRS and CDR2 is YFSETQ. Trimming removed 7 bases from V and 1 base from J; junction bases left unmatched: 10. The CDR3 DNA is TGCGCCAGCCGGCACCGTGGGACAGTCCAAGAGACCCAGTACTTC. It codes for CASRHRGTVQETQYF.

This chain joins TRBV2 and TRBJ1-6, with 7 bases identical to TRBD1. This CDR3 region has 14 residues. The V and J ends lost 8 bases and 5 bases, in that order; junction bases with no gene match: 6. CDR1 is SNHLY and CDR2 is FYNNEI in the germline V gene. CDR3 loop: CASGKGQNNSPLHF. Written as DNA, the CDR3 is TGTGCCAGCGGCAAGGGACAGAATAATTCACCCCTCCACTTT.

The rearrangement links TRBV24-1 to TRBJ2-3; 7 nucleotides align to TRBD1. Looked up from germline, CDR1 is KGHDR and CDR2 is SFDVKD. This CDR3 is built from 15 residues. Trimming at V came to 5 bases and at J to 2 bases, leaving 6 bases not matched to a gene. The CDR3 DNA is TGTGCCACCAGTGCCCGACAGGGAGCCACAGATACGCAGTATTTT. As protein: CATSARQGATDTQYF.

This clone was found a few times. This chain connects TRBV9 to TRBJ1-3, with 8 bases aligning to TRBD1. Germline loops: CDR1 SGDLS, CDR2 YYNGEE. The junction had 3 bases not matched to a gene; V was cut back by 0 bases and J by 7 bases. This CDR3 region has 14 residues. The CDR3 is CASSVAGQGNTIYF. The CDR3 bases are TGTGCCAGCAGCGTAGCAGGACAGGGCAACACCATATATTTT.

This rearrangement joins TRBV6-5 to TRBJ1-4; unclear D gene. The CDR3 is 13 residues long. V was shortened by 6 bases and J by 8 bases, with 13 bases between the two germline ends. CDR1 is MNHEY, CDR2 SVGAGI, per germline. DNA for the CDR3: TGTGCCAGCAGATTCAACCCCGGGGAAAAACTGTTTTTT. Its translation: CASRFNPGEKLFF.

This clone was found a few times. The chain couples TRBV29-1 to TRBJ1-1; the match to TRBD1 covers 10 bases. The CDR3 is 14 residues long. V gave up 4 bases and J gave up 0 bases; unmatched junction bases: 2. Germline V gene data show CDR1 as SQVTM and CDR2 as ANQGSEA. This chain's CDR3 is CSVGQGALNTEAFF. CDR3 coding DNA: TGCAGCGTTGGACAGGGGGCCCTGAACACTGAAGCTTTCTTT.

The rearrangement uses TRBV5-8 and TRBJ2-3; no clear D gene. The CDR3 contains 16 residues. Trimming removed 7 bases from V and 0 bases from J, with 18 bases in between. CDR1 SGHTS and CDR2 YDEGEE come from the germline V gene. The chain's CDR3 is CASPSLASFSTDTQYF. DNA for the CDR3: TGTGCCAGCCCTTCCTTGGCATCCTTCAGCACAGATACGCAGTATTTT. Complete variable domain (other parts from reference TRBV5-8 and TRBJ2-3): EAGVTQSPTHLIKTRGQQATLRCSPISGHTSVYWYQQALGLGLQFLLWYDEGEERNRGNFPPRFSGRQFPNYSSELNVNALELEDSALYLCASPSLASFSTDTQYFGPGTRLTVL.